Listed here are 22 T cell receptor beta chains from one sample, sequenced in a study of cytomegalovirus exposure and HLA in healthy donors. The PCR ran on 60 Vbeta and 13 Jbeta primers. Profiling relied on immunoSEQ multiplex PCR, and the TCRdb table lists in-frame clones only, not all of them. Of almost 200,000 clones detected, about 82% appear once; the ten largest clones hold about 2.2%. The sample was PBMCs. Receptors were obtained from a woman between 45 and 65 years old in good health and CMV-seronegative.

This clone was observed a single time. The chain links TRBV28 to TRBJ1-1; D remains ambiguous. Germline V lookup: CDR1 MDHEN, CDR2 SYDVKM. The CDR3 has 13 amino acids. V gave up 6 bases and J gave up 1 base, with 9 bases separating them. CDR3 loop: CASRGPANTEAFF. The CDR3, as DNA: TGTGCCAGCAGGGGCCCGGCGAACACTGAAGCTTTCTTT.

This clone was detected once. The CDR3 spells CASRTQGRNTIYF. DNA for the CDR3: TGTGCCAGCAGAACACAGGGGCGTAACACCATATATTTT. The genes are TRBV28 and TRBJ1-3, with 7 bases matching TRBD1. The CDR3 consists of 13 residues. Unmatched junction bases numbered 6, after V lost 6 bases and J lost 7 bases. Per germline, CDR1 MDHEN and CDR2 SYDVKM.

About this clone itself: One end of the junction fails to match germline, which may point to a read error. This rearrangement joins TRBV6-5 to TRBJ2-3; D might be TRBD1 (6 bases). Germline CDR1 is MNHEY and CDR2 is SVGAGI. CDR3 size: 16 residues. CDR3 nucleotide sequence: TGTGCCAGTAGTTCCCAGGGGTTTCGGGGCACAGATACGCAGTATTTT. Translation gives CASSSQGFRGTDTQYF.

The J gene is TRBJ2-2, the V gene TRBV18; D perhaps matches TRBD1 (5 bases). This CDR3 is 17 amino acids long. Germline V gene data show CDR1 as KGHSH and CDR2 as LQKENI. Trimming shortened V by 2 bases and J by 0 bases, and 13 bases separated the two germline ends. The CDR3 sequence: CASSPSGPKANTGELFF. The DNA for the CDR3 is TGTGCCAGCTCACCATCAGGGCCTAAAGCGAACACCGGGGAGCTGTTTTTT.

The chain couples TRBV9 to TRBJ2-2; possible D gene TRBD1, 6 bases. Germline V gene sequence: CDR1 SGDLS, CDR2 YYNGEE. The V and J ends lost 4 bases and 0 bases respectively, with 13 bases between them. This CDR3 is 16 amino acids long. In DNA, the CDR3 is TGTGCCAGCAGCCCTGACAGGAACGCGAACACCGGGGAGCTGTTTTTT. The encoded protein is CASSPDRNANTGELFF.

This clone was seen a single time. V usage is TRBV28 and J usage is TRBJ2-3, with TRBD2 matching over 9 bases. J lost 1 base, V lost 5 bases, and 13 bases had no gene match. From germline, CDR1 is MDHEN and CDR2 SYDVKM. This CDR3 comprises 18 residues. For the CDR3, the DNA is TGTGCCAGCAGTACCCCGGTAGCGGGAGATGGGGGCACAGATACGCAGTATTTT. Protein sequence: CASSTPVAGDGGTDTQYF.

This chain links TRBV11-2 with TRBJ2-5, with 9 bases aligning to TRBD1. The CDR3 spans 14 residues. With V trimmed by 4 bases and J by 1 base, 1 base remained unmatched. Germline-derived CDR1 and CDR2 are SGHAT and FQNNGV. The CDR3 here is CASSWDRVQETQYF. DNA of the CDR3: TGTGCCAGCAGCTGGGACAGGGTCCAAGAGACCCAGTACTTC.

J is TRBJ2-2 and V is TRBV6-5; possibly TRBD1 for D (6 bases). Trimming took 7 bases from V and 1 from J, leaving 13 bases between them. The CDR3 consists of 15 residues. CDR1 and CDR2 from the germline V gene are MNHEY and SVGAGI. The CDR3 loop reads CASTEEGGNTGELFF. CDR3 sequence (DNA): TGTGCCAGCACCGAAGAAGGGGGGAACACCGGGGAGCTGTTTTTT.

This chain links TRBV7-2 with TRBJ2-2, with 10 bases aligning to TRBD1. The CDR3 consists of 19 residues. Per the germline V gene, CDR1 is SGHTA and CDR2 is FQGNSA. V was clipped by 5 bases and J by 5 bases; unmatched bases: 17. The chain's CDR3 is CASSGTSRTGGLWTGELFF. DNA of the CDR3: TGTGCCAGCAGCGGTACCTCGAGGACAGGGGGGCTCTGGACCGGGGAGCTGTTTTTT.

DNA for the CDR3: TGTGCCAGCAGCTTGGGGGGACTAAACAATGAGCAGTTCTTC. It yields the protein CASSLGGLNNEQFF. The chain links TRBV5-4 to TRBJ2-1, with 7 bases that match TRBD2. The germline CDR1 and CDR2 sequences are SGHNT and YYREEE (reference sequence). Unmatched junction bases numbered 2, after V lost 0 bases and J lost 5 bases. The CDR3 extends over 14 amino acids.

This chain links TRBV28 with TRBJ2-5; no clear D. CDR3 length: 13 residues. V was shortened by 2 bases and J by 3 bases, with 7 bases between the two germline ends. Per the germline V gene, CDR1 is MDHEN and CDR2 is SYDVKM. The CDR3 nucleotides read TGTGCCAGCAGTTTAAACATTAAAGAGACCCAGTACTTC. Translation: CASSLNIKETQYF.

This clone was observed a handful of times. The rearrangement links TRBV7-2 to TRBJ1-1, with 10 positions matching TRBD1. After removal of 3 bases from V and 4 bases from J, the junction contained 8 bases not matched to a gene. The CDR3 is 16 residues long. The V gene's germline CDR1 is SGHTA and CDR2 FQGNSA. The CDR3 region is CASSLGGTGVATEAFF. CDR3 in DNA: TGTGCCAGCAGCTTGGGGGGGACAGGGGTGGCCACTGAAGCTTTCTTT.

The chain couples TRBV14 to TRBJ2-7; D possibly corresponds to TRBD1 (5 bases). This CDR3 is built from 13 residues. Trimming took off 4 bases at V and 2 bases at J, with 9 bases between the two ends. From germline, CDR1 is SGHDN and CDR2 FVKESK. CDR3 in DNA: TGTGCCAGCAGCCGACAGCGCACCTACGAGCAGTACTTC. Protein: CASSRQRTYEQYF.

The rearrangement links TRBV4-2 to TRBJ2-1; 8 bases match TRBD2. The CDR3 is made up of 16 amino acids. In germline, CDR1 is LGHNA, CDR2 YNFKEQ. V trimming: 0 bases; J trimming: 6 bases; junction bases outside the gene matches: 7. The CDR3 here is CASSQDAVAGINEQFF. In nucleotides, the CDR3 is TGTGCCAGCAGCCAAGACGCGGTAGCGGGAATCAATGAGCAGTTCTTC.

The CDR3 loop reads CASSLARRTGFHYEQFF. CDR3 nucleotides: TGTGCCAGCAGCTTAGCGCGGCGGACAGGGTTTCACTATGAGCAGTTCTTC. The chain is built from TRBV7-9 and TRBJ2-1, with 8 nucleotides matching TRBD1. With 0 bases clipped from V and 8 bases from J, the junction kept 12 bases outside the gene matches. This CDR3 has 17 amino acids. The germline V gene has CDR1 SEHNR and CDR2 FQNEAQ (reference sequence).

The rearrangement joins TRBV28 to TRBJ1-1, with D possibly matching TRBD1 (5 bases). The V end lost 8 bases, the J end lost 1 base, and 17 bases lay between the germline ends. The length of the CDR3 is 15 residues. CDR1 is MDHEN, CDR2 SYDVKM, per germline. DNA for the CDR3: TGTGCCAGCGGGGGGGGGTCCCGCTCGAACACTGAAGCTTTCTTT. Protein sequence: CASGGGSRSNTEAFF.

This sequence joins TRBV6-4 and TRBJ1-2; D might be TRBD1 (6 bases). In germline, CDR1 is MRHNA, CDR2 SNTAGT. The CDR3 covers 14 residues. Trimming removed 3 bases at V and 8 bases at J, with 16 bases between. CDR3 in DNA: TGTGCCAGCAGTGAGTCAGGGGCCTTGCGAGGCTACACCTTC. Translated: CASSESGALRGYTF.

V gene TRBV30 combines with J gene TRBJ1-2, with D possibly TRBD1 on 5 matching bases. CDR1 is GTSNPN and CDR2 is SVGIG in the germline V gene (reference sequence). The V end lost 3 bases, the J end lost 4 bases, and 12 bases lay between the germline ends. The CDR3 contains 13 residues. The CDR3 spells CAWSPQGTYGYTF. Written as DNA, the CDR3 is TGTGCCTGGAGCCCGCAGGGAACCTATGGCTACACCTTC.

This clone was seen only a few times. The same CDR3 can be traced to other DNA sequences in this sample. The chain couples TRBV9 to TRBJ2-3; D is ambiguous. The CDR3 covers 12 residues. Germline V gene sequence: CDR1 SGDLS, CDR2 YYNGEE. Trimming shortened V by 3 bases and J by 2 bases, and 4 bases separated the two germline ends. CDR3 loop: CASSASTDTQYF. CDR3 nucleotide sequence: TGTGCCAGCAGCGCCTCCACAGATACGCAGTATTTT.

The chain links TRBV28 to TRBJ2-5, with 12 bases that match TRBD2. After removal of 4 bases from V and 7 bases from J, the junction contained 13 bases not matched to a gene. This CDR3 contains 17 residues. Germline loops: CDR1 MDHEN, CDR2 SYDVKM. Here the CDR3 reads CASSSSLTSGRRGTQYF. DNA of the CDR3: TGTGCCAGCAGTTCCTCTCTGACTAGCGGGAGAAGGGGGACCCAGTACTTC.

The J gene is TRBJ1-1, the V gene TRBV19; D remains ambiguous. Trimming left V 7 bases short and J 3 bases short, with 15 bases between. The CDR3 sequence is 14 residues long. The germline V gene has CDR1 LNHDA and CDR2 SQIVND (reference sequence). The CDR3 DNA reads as TGTGCCAGTACATGGAGAGGGAGGGACACTGAAGCTTTCTTT. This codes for CASTWRGRDTEAFF.

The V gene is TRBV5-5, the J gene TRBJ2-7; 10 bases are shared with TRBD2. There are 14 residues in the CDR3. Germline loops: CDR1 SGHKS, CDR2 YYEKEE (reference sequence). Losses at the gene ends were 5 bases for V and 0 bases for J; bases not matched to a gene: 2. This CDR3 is CASSRLAGSYEQYF. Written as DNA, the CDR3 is TGTGCCAGCAGTCGACTAGCGGGCTCCTACGAGCAGTACTTC.